This entry describes one TCR beta chain. These data originate in a study of blood T cell repertoires in COVID-19. The protocol was immunoSEQ multiplex PCR, while the TCRdb copy is restricted to in-frame clones and leaves out a portion. The sample has approximately 72,000 clones, 75% to 90% seen once. V lost 0 bases and J lost 8; bases outside the gene matches: 8. The CDR3 is 16 residues long. Germline loops: CDR1 MNHNS, CDR2 SASEGT. The sequence derives from a woman of 80 years or more with active or convalescent COVID-19. The gene calls are TRBV6-1 and TRBJ1-2; 11 bases match TRBD1. Sequencing was carried out using peripheral blood. The CDR3 loop reads CASSEAMGQGERGYTF. In DNA form, the CDR3 reads TGTGCCAGCAGTGAAGCGATGGGACAGGGGGAGCGCGGCTACACCTTC.